Presented here are 2 T cell receptor beta chains from one specimen sequenced in a study of blood T cell repertoires in COVID-19. This table comes from immunoSEQ multiplex PCR, and its TCRdb copy is limited to in-frame clones, with some not included. The table lists approximately 80,000 clones, 88% of them singletons. The sample consisted of peripheral blood. Source of these receptors: a human donor in a cohort sampled during active COVID-19.

The rearrangement links TRBV5-1 to TRBJ2-5; 8 bases are shared with TRBD2. The CDR3 has 20 residues. Germline loops: CDR1 SGHRS, CDR2 YFSETQ. Losses at the gene ends were 5 bases for V and 5 bases for J; bases not matched to a gene: 26. CDR3 nucleotides: TGCGCCAGCAGAAAGACTAGCGTCGTGGTGGGCTCTAGCCCCGGGGAGACCCAGTACTTC. Protein: CASRKTSVVVGSSPGETQYF.

The rearrangement uses TRBV20-1 and TRBJ2-3; D gene ambiguous. Trimming removed 3 bases at V and 3 bases at J, with 7 bases between. Germline values: CDR1 DFQATT, CDR2 SNEGSKA (reference sequence). The CDR3 is made up of 12 amino acids. The CDR3: CSASTQTDTQYF. CDR3 DNA sequence: TGCAGTGCTAGTACACAGACAGATACGCAGTATTTT.